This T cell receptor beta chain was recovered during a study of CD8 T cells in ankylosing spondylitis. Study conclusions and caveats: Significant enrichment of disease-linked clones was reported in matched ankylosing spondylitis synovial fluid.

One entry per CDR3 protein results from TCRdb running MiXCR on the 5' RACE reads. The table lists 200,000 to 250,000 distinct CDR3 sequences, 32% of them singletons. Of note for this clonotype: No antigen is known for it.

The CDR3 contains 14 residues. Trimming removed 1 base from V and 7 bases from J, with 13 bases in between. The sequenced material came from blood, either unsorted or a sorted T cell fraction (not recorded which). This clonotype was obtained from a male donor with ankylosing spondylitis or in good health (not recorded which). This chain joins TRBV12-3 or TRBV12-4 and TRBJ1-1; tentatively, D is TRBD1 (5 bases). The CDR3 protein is CASSLEGFFSEAFF. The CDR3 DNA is TGTGCCAGCAGTTTAGAGGGGTTTTTCAGTGAAGCTTTCTTT.